This T cell receptor (beta chain) stems from a study of blood T cell repertoires in COVID-19. This table comes from immunoSEQ multiplex PCR, and its TCRdb copy is limited to in-frame clones, with some not included. Of 200,000 to 250,000 clones in the sample, 80% to 85% were seen once. Looked up from germline, CDR1 is SGHDN and CDR2 is FVKESK. Losses at the gene ends were 4 bases for V and 0 bases for J; bases not matched to a gene: 5. This CDR3 has 15 amino acids. The receptor was derived from a woman aged 45 to 65 with acute COVID-19. This rearrangement joins TRBV14 to TRBJ1-1; 7 nucleotides align to TRBD1. The sample comprised PBMCs or T cells enriched from blood (not recorded which). The DNA of the CDR3 is TGTGCCAGCAGCCGACACAGGGGCGTGAACACTGAAGCTTTCTTT. Protein: CASSRHRGVNTEAFF.